These T cell receptor beta chains were read from a single sample in a study of cytomegalovirus exposure and HLA in healthy donors. Sequenced by immunoSEQ multiplex PCR; TCRdb stores in-frame clones only, minus some. This table has 150,000 to 200,000 clones, around three quarters appearing once. Input material: PBMCs. These receptors originate from a man aged 40-49 years in good health and CMV-seronegative. The CDR3 runs from the conserved cysteine through the conserved F or W. Each record gives: clone size, J gene, V gene, CDR3 protein. Some rows have no size entry. The others give once, few or many, or a class for an expanded clone.

size: .
J: TRBJ2-7
V: TRBV15
CDR3: CATSRVAGGPYEQYF

size: .
J: TRBJ1-2
V: TRBV10-3
CDR3: CAISDLGQGVHGYTF

size: few
J: TRBJ2-6
V: TRBV29-1
CDR3: CSADPDRGRSSGANVLTF

size: .
J: TRBJ1-2
V: TRBV18
CDR3: CASSPNQGEVYGYTF

size: few
J: TRBJ2-5
V: TRBV15
CDR3: CATSTLFGGQETQYF

size: .
J: TRBJ2-1
V: TRBV6-6
CDR3: CASRSGRVGYNEQFF

size: few
J: TRBJ1-4
V: TRBV29-1
CDR3: CSVESGWDEKLFF

size: .
J: TRBJ1-1
V: TRBV7-2
CDR3: CASSYQTENTEAFF

size: .
J: TRBJ1-1
V: TRBV7-3
CDR3: CASSKTVNTEAFF

size: .
J: TRBJ1-6
V: TRBV5-6
CDR3: CASSSGQINSPLHF

size: .
J: TRBJ2-1
V: TRBV5-1
CDR3: CASTPGGSYNEQFF

size: .
J: TRBJ1-3
V: TRBV6-1
CDR3: CASSAGDRDTIYF

size: .
J: TRBJ1-4
V: TRBV5-4
CDR3: CASSSQGVSEKLFF

size: once
J: TRBJ1-5
V: TRBV7-9
CDR3: CASSLVIGQENQPQHF

size: .
J: TRBJ1-5
V: TRBV18
CDR3: CASSPGTADNQPQHF

size: few
J: TRBJ2-2
V: TRBV19
CDR3: CASSIRPAGGVGELFF

size: .
J: TRBJ2-3
V: TRBV5-1
CDR3: CASSSTKGAHTDTQYF

size: .
J: TRBJ1-2
V: TRBV5-4
CDR3: CASSLDILEDSSYGYTF

size: .
J: TRBJ1-5
V: TRBV9
CDR3: CASSTRRGKRNQPQHF

size: few
J: TRBJ2-4
V: TRBV12-5
CDR3: CASGRGLAKNIQYF

size: few
J: TRBJ2-3
V: TRBV4-3
CDR3: CASSQDTGGTDTQYF

size: .
J: TRBJ2-7
V: TRBV5-1
CDR3: CASRRNSEGSYEQYF

size: .
J: .
V: TRBV10-3
CDR3: CAISESEGYEQYF

size: .
J: TRBJ1-2
V: TRBV6-1
CDR3: CASKGPGSGGAGYTF

size: .
J: TRBJ2-3
V: TRBV5-1
CDR3: CASSLGGGDTDTQYF

size: .
J: TRBJ2-1
V: TRBV18
CDR3: CASSPFTEEQFF

size: .
J: TRBJ1-6
V: TRBV7-9
CDR3: CASSPGGQGYSPLHF

size: .
J: TRBJ1-1
V: TRBV29-1
CDR3: CSVKLETGAEAFF

size: .
J: TRBJ2-1
V: TRBV14
CDR3: CASSQDISGSSYEQFF

size: .
J: TRBJ2-7
V: TRBV6-6
CDR3: CASSPGDRGRDEQYF

size: .
J: TRBJ1-2
V: TRBV30
CDR3: CAWYRDRALWGGYTF

size: .
J: TRBJ2-5
V: TRBV7-9
CDR3: CASSSGAGGQETQYF

size: .
J: TRBJ1-6
V: TRBV9
CDR3: CASSLRTGGGSPLHF

size: .
J: TRBJ1-1
V: TRBV10-1
CDR3: CASSDTGNTEAFF

size: few
J: TRBJ2-1
V: TRBV6-5
CDR3: CASSYLGRSYNEQFF

size: .
J: TRBJ2-1
V: TRBV2
CDR3: CASRTSGGAGEQFF

size: once
J: TRBJ1-2
V: TRBV7-6
CDR3: CASSPRTGGAYGYTF

size: .
J: TRBJ1-5
V: TRBV5-6
CDR3: CASSLRGYSNQPQHF

size: few
J: TRBJ2-5
V: TRBV30
CDR3: CAWSVGTGGTQYF

size: .
J: TRBJ1-5
V: TRBV12-2
CDR3: CASRLAIRTPTSRNQPQHF

size: few
J: TRBJ2-5
V: TRBV2
CDR3: CASSIDSQEAQYF

size: .
J: TRBJ2-5
V: TRBV19
CDR3: CASSLGLAGGSVQETQYF

size: .
J: TRBJ2-5
V: TRBV10-3
CDR3: CAIRETSGETQYF

size: .
J: TRBJ2-7
V: TRBV23-1
CDR3: CASSPLGGGRGHYEQYF

size: once
J: TRBJ1-6
V: TRBV12-5
CDR3: CASGPGTGEPF

size: once
J: TRBJ2-1
V: TRBV6-5
CDR3: CASKPAGGPYNEQFF

size: once
J: TRBJ1-2
V: TRBV4-3
CDR3: CASSPGAGATMGGYTF

size: .
J: TRBJ2-1
V: TRBV27
CDR3: CASSFRSHSSYNEQFF

size: .
J: TRBJ2-2
V: TRBV6-1
CDR3: CARGTGETGELFF

size: few
J: TRBJ2-7
V: TRBV11-3
CDR3: CASSFRGTVSSEQYF

size: .
J: TRBJ1-4
V: TRBV5-4
CDR3: CASSLARGAGTNEKLFF

size: .
J: TRBJ1-1
V: TRBV25-1
CDR3: CASSADHQGAAFF

size: .
J: TRBJ1-4
V: TRBV27
CDR3: CASSLDRGTEKLFF

size: .
J: TRBJ2-5
V: TRBV30
CDR3: CAWQGGPETQYF

size: .
J: TRBJ2-5
V: TRBV7-9
CDR3: CASRREKETQYF

size: .
J: TRBJ1-1
V: TRBV15
CDR3: CASEGTENTEAFF

size: .
J: TRBJ2-1
V: TRBV4-3
CDR3: CASSRSRGGYNEQFF

size: .
J: TRBJ2-7
V: TRBV6-1
CDR3: CASSELAGLSYEQYF

size: .
J: TRBJ2-7
V: TRBV6-5
CDR3: CASRGSGSGYEQYF